Listed here are 23 T cell receptor beta chains from one sample, sequenced in a study of T cells in Graves' hyperthyroidism and ophthalmopathy. Using RNA transcripts as the source, TCR beta CDR3 regions were amplified. Initially, a first-round RT-PCR of the TCR CDR3 employed the HTBI primer set. TCRdb reprocessed the multiplex PCR reads via MiXCR and lists one record per CDR3 protein. The table has about 350,000 distinct CDR3 sequences, 11% to 15% seen once. The sequenced sample was blood. These receptors were collected from a woman aged 25 to 39 with Graves' hyperthyroidism.

This clonotype was seen at least ten times. V and J are TRBV30 and TRBJ2-3, with 7 bases that match TRBD2. Germline loops: CDR1 GTSNPN, CDR2 SVGIG (reference sequence). The CDR3 contains 14 residues. With 4 bases clipped from V and 4 bases from J, the junction kept 8 bases outside the gene matches. As DNA, the CDR3 is TGTGCCTGGAAAAGGGGAGGGGTATCAGATACGCAGTATTTT. Translating it yields CAWKRGGVSDTQYF.

This clonotype appeared a few times. With a much larger clone just one base away, this may be a read error. V usage is TRBV7-8 and J usage is TRBJ2-7; D is uncertain. The germline gives CDR1 SGHVS, CDR2 FQNEAQ. The CDR3 totals 11 residues. The V and J ends lost 0 bases and 5 bases respectively, with 2 bases between them. The CDR3 sequence is CASSLANEQYF. In DNA form, the CDR3 reads TGTGCCAGCAGCTTAGCCAACGAGCAGTACTTC.

In this sample, this clonotype turned up many times. The genes are TRBV27 and TRBJ1-2; D possibly corresponds to TRBD1 (5 bases). This CDR3 region has 14 residues. The V and J ends lost 0 bases and 6 bases respectively, with 11 bases between them. Germline V gene sequence: CDR1 MNHEY, CDR2 SMNVEV (reference sequence). CDR3 region: CASSLSGGGHGYTF. For the CDR3, the DNA is TGTGCCAGCAGTTTATCCGGTGGGGGACATGGCTACACCTTC.

The genes are TRBV5-1 and TRBJ2-2; no reliable D call. Germline assignment: CDR1 SGHRS and CDR2 YFSETQ. The CDR3 has 14 amino acids. The V and J ends lost 0 bases and 2 bases respectively, with 5 bases between them. The CDR3 DNA sequence: TGCGCCAGCAGCTTGGACAGTAACACCGGGGAGCTGTTTTTT. This translates into CASSLDSNTGELFF.

The rearrangement links TRBV29-1 to TRBJ2-1; 7 bases align to TRBD2. Germline V gene data show CDR1 as SQVTM and CDR2 as ANQGSEA. This CDR3 has 14 residues. The V and J ends lost 3 bases and 8 bases, in that order; junction bases with no gene match: 10. The CDR3 region is CSVDGGGLVHEQFF. The CDR3 coding sequence is TGCAGCGTTGATGGGGGAGGGCTGGTGCATGAGCAGTTCTTC.

This clonotype has only a few counts. The chain recombines TRBV28 with TRBJ2-1; D uncertain. V was trimmed by 2 bases and J by 1 base, leaving 12 bases between them. Germline CDR1 reads MDHEN; CDR2 reads SYDVKM. The CDR3 is made up of 16 amino acids. CDR3 region: CASSLPGWGSYNEQFF. For the CDR3, the DNA is TGTGCCAGCAGTTTACCTGGGTGGGGTTCCTACAATGAGCAGTTCTTC.

This clonotype came up a few times. This chain joins TRBV7-9 and TRBJ2-6, with TRBD2 matching over 11 bases. This CDR3 has 19 amino acids. The germline V gene encodes CDR1 SEHNR and CDR2 FQNEAQ (reference sequence). The trim removed 1 base at V and 2 bases at J, leaving 7 bases unmatched. The CDR3, as DNA: TGTGCCAGCAGCTTAGATGGTTTAGCGGGAGGGGCTGGGGCCAACGTCCTGACTTTC. The encoded protein is CASSLDGLAGGAGANVLTF.

This clonotype was observed many times. The CDR3 coding sequence is TGTGCCTGGAGTCCACTCGGTGGGGATGAAAAACTGTTTTTT. Translation: CAWSPLGGDEKLFF. V gene TRBV30 combines with J gene TRBJ1-4; D remains ambiguous. The V and J ends lost 2 bases and 6 bases respectively, with 13 bases between them. The CDR3 has 14 amino acids. Germline loops: CDR1 GTSNPN, CDR2 SVGIG (reference sequence).

This clonotype showed up many times. The V call is TRBV5-1, the J call TRBJ2-3; TRBD2 matches 8 bases. V dropped 9 bases and J dropped 5; count of bases not matched to a gene: 8. The CDR3 consists of 13 residues. The V gene's germline CDR1 is SGHRS and CDR2 YFSETQ. CDR3 DNA: TGCGCCACCTCACTAGCGGCCCAAGATACGCAGTATTTT. Encoded protein: CATSLAAQDTQYF.

This chain uses TRBV18 with TRBJ2-7; D ambiguous. This CDR3 spans 13 amino acids. The ends were cut back, 1 base at V and 6 bases at J, with 10 bases in the middle. The germline gives CDR1 KGHSH, CDR2 LQKENI. CDR3 sequence: CASSPLTGTEQYF. CDR3 in DNA: TGTGCCAGCTCACCACTTACGGGTACCGAGCAGTACTTC.

V is TRBV4-1 and J is TRBJ1-2; D is uncertain. The CDR3 length is 15 residues. The V end lost 0 bases, the J end lost 3 bases, and 11 bases lay between the germline ends. The germline gives CDR1 MGHRA, CDR2 YSYEKL. The CDR3 DNA reads as TGCGCCAGCAGCCAAGATCCTGTCAGCTACTATGGCTACACCTTC. It translates to CASSQDPVSYYGYTF.

This clonotype was counted ten times or more. The rearrangement joins TRBV5-8 to TRBJ2-5; 9 nucleotides match TRBD1. V was pared by 3 bases and J by 10 bases, with 13 bases of the junction left unmatched. Germline V gene lookup returns CDR1 SGHTS and CDR2 YDEGEE. The CDR3 has 15 residues. This chain's CDR3 is CASSSGTGSHLHQYF. CDR3 bases: TGTGCCAGCAGCTCTGGGACAGGGTCGCACTTGCACCAGTACTTC.

The sample holds many counts of this clonotype. This chain connects TRBV20-1 to TRBJ1-1, with D hard to call. Germline values: CDR1 DFQATT, CDR2 SNEGSKA (reference sequence). The CDR3 extends over 11 amino acids. Trimming took off 3 bases at V and 9 bases at J, with 11 bases between the two ends. CDR3 amino acids: CSARGGLQAFF. The CDR3 DNA follows: TGCAGTGCTAGGGGTGGGCTGCAAGCTTTCTTT.

This clonotype occurred a few times. The gene calls are TRBV9 and TRBJ2-1, with unresolved D. V lost 0 bases, J lost 6 bases, and 7 bases lay in between. Per germline, CDR1 SGDLS and CDR2 YYNGEE. This CDR3 is 13 amino acids long. This chain's CDR3 is CASSVGQLNEQFF. CDR3 nucleotides: TGTGCCAGCAGCGTAGGCCAGCTCAATGAGCAGTTCTTC.

This clonotype was observed a handful of times. The rearrangement joins TRBV20-1 to TRBJ2-7, with a possible D match to TRBD1 (5 bases). CDR1 DFQATT and CDR2 SNEGSKA come from the germline V gene (reference sequence). V shed 1 base and J shed 5 bases, with 12 bases lying between them. The CDR3 has 13 residues. Here the CDR3 reads CSARVPRADEQYF. CDR3 coding DNA: TGCAGTGCTAGAGTCCCCAGGGCGGACGAGCAGTACTTC.

The chain couples TRBV13 to TRBJ2-7, with D maybe TRBD1 (6 bases). Per the germline V gene, CDR1 is PRHDT and CDR2 is FYEKMQ (reference sequence). CDR3 size: 17 residues. V was shortened by 7 bases and J by 6 bases, with 28 bases between the two germline ends. The CDR3 protein is CASTSGTLKAPSVEQYF. In nucleotides, the CDR3 is TGTGCCAGCACGTCGGGGACATTAAAGGCCCCATCCGTCGAGCAGTACTTC.

The chain joins TRBV7-9 to TRBJ2-1, with D maybe TRBD2 (5 bases). Trimming took 5 bases from V and 6 from J, leaving 14 bases between them. The CDR3 has 14 amino acids. Germline V gene sequence: CDR1 SEHNR, CDR2 FQNEAQ (reference sequence). The CDR3 DNA sequence: TGTGCCAGCAGCCGGAGCGGTCTGGGCAATGAGCAGTTCTTC. It translates to CASSRSGLGNEQFF.

In DNA form, the CDR3 reads TGTGCCAGCAGTGGGGCGCGCACCACAGATACGCAGTATTTT. Amino acids: CASSGARTTDTQYF. This sequence joins TRBV9 and TRBJ2-3; tentative D call: TRBD1 (5 bases). Germline V lookup: CDR1 SGDLS, CDR2 YYNGEE. The CDR3 sequence is 14 residues long. Trimming cost V 5 bases and J 2 bases, with 12 bases left between them. The whole variable domain, filled in from reference TRBV9 and TRBJ2-3, reads DSGVTQTPKHLITATGQRVTLRCSPRSGDLSVYWYQQSLDQGLQFLIQYYNGEERAKGNILERFSAQQFPDLHSELNLSSLELGDSALYFCASSGARTTDTQYFGPGTRLTVL.

V is TRBV7-8 and J is TRBJ2-2, with 7 bases aligning to TRBD1. The germline CDR1 and CDR2 sequences are SGHVS and FQNEAQ. V lost 1 base to trimming and J lost 4 bases; unmatched junction nucleotides: 24. This CDR3 comprises 22 residues. The chain's CDR3 is CASSLVRGQAVWGDLLTGELFF. The CDR3 nucleotides read TGTGCCAGCAGCTTAGTCCGAGGACAGGCCGTCTGGGGAGACTTACTCACCGGGGAGCTGTTTTTT.

This clonotype was recorded many times. The V gene is TRBV6-1, the J gene TRBJ2-5; 15 nucleotides line up with TRBD2. Germline-derived CDR1 and CDR2 are MNHNS and SASEGT. V lost 6 bases, J lost 2 bases, and 4 bases stayed unmatched. CDR3 length: 16 residues. The CDR3 loop reads CASSGTSGRNQETQYF. In nucleotides, the CDR3 is TGTGCCAGCAGCGGGACTAGCGGGAGGAATCAAGAGACCCAGTACTTC.

This clonotype turned up a few times. The chain recombines TRBV6-2 or TRBV6-3 with TRBJ2-1; TRBD2 matches 9 bases. The trim removed 4 bases at V and 9 bases at J, leaving 7 bases unmatched. The germline V gene encodes CDR1 MNHEY and CDR2 SVGEGT. CDR3 length: 14 residues. The CDR3 sequence: CASSSYSGRGEQFF. The DNA of the CDR3 is TGTGCCAGCAGTTCCTATAGCGGGAGAGGTGAGCAGTTCTTC.

There are many counts of this clonotype. This chain joins TRBV3-1 and TRBJ1-5, with a weak D call TRBD1 (6 bases). The CDR3 runs to 15 residues. Germline V gene sequence: CDR1 LGHDT, CDR2 YNNKEL (reference sequence). V was trimmed by 4 bases and J by 6 bases, leaving 16 bases between them. The CDR3 spells CASSPNTGPAQPQHF. The DNA of the CDR3 is TGTGCCAGCAGCCCCAATACAGGGCCTGCTCAGCCCCAGCATTTT.

At least ten counts were recorded for this clonotype. The chain links TRBV12-3 or TRBV12-4 to TRBJ2-7; weak D call: TRBD1 (6 bases). Trimming left V 1 base short and J 4 bases short, with 17 bases between. CDR3 length equals 16 residues. Written as DNA, the CDR3 is TGTGCCAGCAGTTTAGGTAAAACCGTAGGGGGATACGAGCAGTACTTC. Translated, it gives CASSLGKTVGGYEQYF.